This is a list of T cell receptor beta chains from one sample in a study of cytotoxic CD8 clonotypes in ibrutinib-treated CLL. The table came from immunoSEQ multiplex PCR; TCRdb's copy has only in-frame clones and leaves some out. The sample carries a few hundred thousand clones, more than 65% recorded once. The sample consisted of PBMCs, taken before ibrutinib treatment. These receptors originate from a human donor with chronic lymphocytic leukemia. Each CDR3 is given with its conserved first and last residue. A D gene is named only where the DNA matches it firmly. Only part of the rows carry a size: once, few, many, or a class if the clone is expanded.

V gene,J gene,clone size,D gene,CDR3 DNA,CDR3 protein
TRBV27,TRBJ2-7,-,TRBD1,TGTGCCAGCAGTCTACGGGGACAGGGCACCTACGAGCAGTACTTC,CASSLRGQGTYEQYF
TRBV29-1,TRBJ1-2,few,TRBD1,TGCAGCGTTGACCCACAGGGGTCTGGCTACACCTTC,CSVDPQGSGYTF
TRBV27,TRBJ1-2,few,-,TGTGCCAGCACCAACGAAGCAGGTCTAGTGGGGGGCTACACCTTC,CASTNEAGLVGGYTF
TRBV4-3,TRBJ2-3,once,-,TGCGCCAGCAGCCAATCCGGGCAGGGGCATAGCACAGATACGCAGTATTTT,CASSQSGQGHSTDTQYF
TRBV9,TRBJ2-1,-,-,TGTGCCAGCAGCGTAGAATGGGGGAGAAATGAGCAGTTCTTC,CASSVEWGRNEQFF
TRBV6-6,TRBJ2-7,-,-,TGTGCCAGCAGTCGGGACGGCGGGAACTACGAGCAGTACTTC,CASSRDGGNYEQYF
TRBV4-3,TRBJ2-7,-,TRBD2,TGCGCCAGCAGGCGTGTGGCTAGCGGGCCCTACGAGCAGTACTTC,CASRRVASGPYEQYF
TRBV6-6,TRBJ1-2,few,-,TGTGCCAGCAGTCCCGGTGGCTATGGCTACACCTTC,CASSPGGYGYTF
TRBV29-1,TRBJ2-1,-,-,TGCAGCGGATACAGGTCCCCCTACAATGAGCAGTTCTTC,CSGYRSPYNEQFF
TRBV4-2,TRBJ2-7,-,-,TGTGCCAGCAGCCAAGATCCAGGAGTTGCTGGGGACGAGCAGTACTTC,CASSQDPGVAGDEQYF
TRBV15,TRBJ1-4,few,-,TGTGCCACCAGCAGAGGAAGGGAAAAACTGTTTTTT,CATSRGREKLFF
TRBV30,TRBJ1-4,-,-,TGTGCCTTTCGGGGCGTACGAGTTGCAACTAATGAAAAACTGTTTTTT,CAFRGVRVATNEKLFF
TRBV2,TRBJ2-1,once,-,TGTGCCAGCACCATCCGGCAGCCAAACAATGAGCAGTTCTTC,CASTIRQPNNEQFF
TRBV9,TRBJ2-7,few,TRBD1,TGTGCCAGCAGCGTAGGACAGGGTTTTTCCTACGAGCAGTACTTC,CASSVGQGFSYEQYF
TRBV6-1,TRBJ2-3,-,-,TGTGCAAGCCACGGCACAGATACGCAGTATTTT,CASHGTDTQYF
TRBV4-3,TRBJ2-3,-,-,TGCGCCAGCAGCCAAGAGGGGGTTTCGGGCACAGATACGCAGTATTTT,CASSQEGVSGTDTQYF
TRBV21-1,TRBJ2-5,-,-,TGTGCCAGCAGCAAAGCTTGGAATAAGGGGACTAGCGGGGCCAGAGACCTCCAAGAGACCCAGTACTTC,CASSKAWNKGTSGARDLQETQYF
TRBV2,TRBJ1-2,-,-,TGTGCCAGCAGCAACCGGGACACAATCTATGGCTACACCTTC,CASSNRDTIYGYTF
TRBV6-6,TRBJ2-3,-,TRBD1,TGTGCCACGACAGGGATGAGGGCAAGCACAGATACGCAGTATTTT,CATTGMRASTDTQYF
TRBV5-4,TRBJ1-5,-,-,TGTGCCAGCAGCTTCCAGGGAGAACGCAATCAGCCCCAGCATTTT,CASSFQGERNQPQHF
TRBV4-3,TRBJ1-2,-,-,TGCGCCAGCAGCCAAGGGGTGGTCACCGACAACTATGGCTACACCTTC,CASSQGVVTDNYGYTF
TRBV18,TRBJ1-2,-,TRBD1,TGTGCCAGCTCACCACCAACAGGGGAATATGGCTACACCTTC,CASSPPTGEYGYTF
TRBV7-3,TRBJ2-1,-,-,TGTGCCAGCAGTCTCTCTTCCGTTTACAATGAGCAGTTCTTC,CASSLSSVYNEQFF
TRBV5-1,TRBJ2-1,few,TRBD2,TGCGCCAGCAGCTTGGCCACTAGCGGAGCCTACAATGAGCAGTTCTTC,CASSLATSGAYNEQFF
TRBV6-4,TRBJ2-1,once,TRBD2,TGTGCCAGCAAAGTTAGCGGGAGGAACACAGTGCAGTTCTTC,CASKVSGRNTVQFF
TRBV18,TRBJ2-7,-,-,TGTGCCAGCTCACCACCAGTTAACACCGGCTACGAGCAGTACTTC,CASSPPVNTGYEQYF